The present entry profiles one T cell receptor beta chain with its context. The entry originates in a study of OX40 agonist ivuxolimab in advanced cancers. On the study more broadly: Patients received intravenous ivuxolimab every 2 weeks at 0.01 to 10 mg/kg.

After removal of 5 bases from V and 5 bases from J, the junction contained 3 bases not matched to a gene. Looked up from germline, CDR1 is LNHDA and CDR2 is SQIVND (reference sequence). The CDR3 loop spans 13 amino acids. Produced via immunoSEQ multiplex PCR; TCRdb's table is partial and in-frame only. The table lists roughly 44,000 clones, about 85% of them singletons, with 6.5% to 8% in the top ten. The TCR sequence derives from an adult with an advanced solid tumor such as melanoma, head and neck, liver or kidney cancer. The input for sequencing was CD4+ or CD8+ T cells sorted from blood, taken in a trial of the OX40 agonist ivuxolimab. The chain uses TRBV19 and TRBJ2-3; the match to TRBD2 covers 8 bases. The CDR3 sequence: CASSLLAGDTQYF. CDR3 bases: TGTGCCAGTAGTTTGCTAGCGGGAGATACGCAGTATTTT.